This T cell receptor (beta chain) was recorded in a study of human T cells and chemical hapten exposure. A word on this clonotype: Antigen specificity is unknown.

Whole-study results and caveats: There was a positive correlation between PT1 expanded TCR counts and patch test score. TCRs above 1 in 1000 frequency stayed constant with DPC sensitization.

Time point meaning: patch test 2, 6 weeks after DPC sensitization. Specified treatment: therapeutic diphenylcyclopropenone sensitization with weekly scalp DPC. Donors, patients with alopecia ranging from 18 to 70 years old and judged suitable for DPC, provided samples. In the source study's methods: Sample TCR counts, which ranged from 23,224 to 690,600, had a median of 95,638. TCRdb called the RACE reads again in MiXCR, with one record for every CDR3 protein. These V and J calls derive from TCRdb rather than the authors' analysis. The sample contains around 82,000 distinct CDR3 sequences, 6.5% to 8% of which appear only once. The CDR3 loop spans 14 amino acids. Germline CDR1 is SGHDT and CDR2 is YYEEEE. V shed 4 bases, J shed 7 bases, and the junction held 5 bases outside the gene matches.

The source material was whole blood, sampled in connection with sensitization to the hapten diphenylcyclopropenone (DPC). V is TRBV5-6 and J is TRBJ2-4; 10 bases line up with TRBD1. The sequence was obtained from a young woman with alopecia areata. Some clones in this sample may be carry-over from other donors' samples. The CDR3 DNA sequence: TGTGCCAGCAGCCATTGGGACAGGGGCAACATTCAGTACTTC. Translating gives CASSHWDRGNIQYF.